This T cell receptor beta chain appears in the sequencing data of a study of blood T cell repertoires in COVID-19. Study details: Samples taken during acute and convalescent COVID-19 were collected in the United States, Italy and Spain. The analysed material was cDNA or gDNA that came from T cells, B-cell-depleted T cells, or PBMCs.

Seattle patients were enrolled while actively infected and followed longitudinally. As originally analysed: Researchers report that nucleated cell counts were estimated from reference gene primer amplification. TCRdb's copy holds only in-frame clones and misses some; the assay was immunoSEQ multiplex PCR. The DNA was the basis for D and trimming; V, J and clone size are from that table. The repertoire holds approximately 500,000 clones, with roughly 91% as singletons. Sequenced input: peripheral blood. The TCR sequence derives from a woman in her 50s with COVID-19, enrolled during active disease.

This CDR3 is CASSERTGRGEKLFF. For the CDR3, the DNA is TGTGCCAGCAGCGAGAGGACAGGGAGAGGTGAAAAACTGTTTTTT. The chain uses TRBV2 and TRBJ1-4; TRBD1 agrees at 8 bases. In germline, CDR1 is SNHLY, CDR2 FYNNEI. The CDR3 length is 15 residues. With V trimmed by 6 bases and J by 7 bases, 10 bases remained unmatched.